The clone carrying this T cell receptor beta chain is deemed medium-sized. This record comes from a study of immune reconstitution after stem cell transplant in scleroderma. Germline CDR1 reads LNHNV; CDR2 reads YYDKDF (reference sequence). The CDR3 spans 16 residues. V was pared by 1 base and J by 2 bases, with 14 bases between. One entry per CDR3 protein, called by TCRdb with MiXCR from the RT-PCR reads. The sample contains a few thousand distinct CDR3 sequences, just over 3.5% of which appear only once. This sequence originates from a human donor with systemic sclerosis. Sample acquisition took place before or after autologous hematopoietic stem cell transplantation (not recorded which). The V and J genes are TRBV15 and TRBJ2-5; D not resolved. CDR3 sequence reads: CATSRAPSYGQETQYF. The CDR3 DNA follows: TGTGCCACCAGCAGAGCCCCCTCCTACGGACAAGAGACCCAGTACTTC. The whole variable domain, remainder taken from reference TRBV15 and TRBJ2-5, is DAMVIQNPRYQVTQFGKPVTLSCSQTLNHNVMYWYQQKSSQAPKLLFHYYDKDFNNEADTPDNFQSRRPNTSFCFLDIRSPGLGDTAMYLCATSRAPSYGQETQYFGPGTRLLVL.